These T cell receptor beta chains were read from a single sample in a study of cytomegalovirus exposure and HLA in healthy donors. Clones were sequenced by immunoSEQ multiplex PCR, and TCRdb holds only the in-frame ones, with some missing. This sample has approximately 100,000 clones, with roughly 9.1% found just once. The sample consisted of PBMCs. These receptors were collected from a man between 35 and 55 years old in good health and CMV-seropositive. Each CDR3 is given with its conserved first and last residue. A D gene is named only where the DNA matches it firmly. Rows may omit the clone size; those that give it use once, few, many or a size class.

clone_size j_call d_call v_call cdr3_nt cdr3_aa
few TRBJ2-3 - TRBV27 TGTGCCAGCAGTCCCTCGTATGCACTTGGCACAGATACGCAGTATTTT CASSPSYALGTDTQYF
- TRBJ2-2 - TRBV20-1 TGCAGTGCTAGCCCTACCGGGGAGCTGTTTTTT CSASPTGELFF
- TRBJ2-7 - TRBV19 TGTGCCAGTAGTCGGGGATACAACTCCTACGAGCAGTACTTC CASSRGYNSYEQYF
few TRBJ2-2 TRBD1 TRBV7-8 TGTGCCAGCAGCACCGGGACAGGGCGCACCGGGGAGCTGTTTTTT CASSTGTGRTGELFF
few TRBJ1-2 - TRBV11-2 TGTGCCAGCAGCCCCACAACCGTTACTAACTATGGCTACACCTTC CASSPTTVTNYGYTF
few TRBJ2-2 - TRBV5-6 TGTGCCAGCAGCTCGACAGGAAAGGGGCTCGGGGAGCTGTTTTTT CASSSTGKGLGELFF
- TRBJ1-5 TRBD1 TRBV19 TGTGCCAGTAGTATAGTGGGGACAGCAAATCAGCCCCAGCATTTT CASSIVGTANQPQHF
- TRBJ1-5 - TRBV2 TGTGCCAGCAGTGAAGCGCAAGGGCCGAGGGATCAGCCCCAGCATTTT CASSEAQGPRDQPQHF
- TRBJ2-5 TRBD2 TRBV9 TGTGCCAGCAGCGTAGGTGCGGGAGTCCACGAGACCCAGTACTTC CASSVGAGVHETQYF
few TRBJ1-2 - TRBV6-6 TGTGCCAGCAGTCCGGACGGCAGGGCGAGTAACTATGGCTACCCCTTC CASSPDGRASNYGYPF
few TRBJ2-5 - TRBV11-2 TGTGCCAGCAGCTTAGAGAGGGTGGGAGAGACCCAGTACTTC CASSLERVGETQYF
- TRBJ2-7 - TRBV13 TGTGCCAGCAGCTCTATAGCTAGCTCCTACGAGCAGTACTTC CASSSIASSYEQYF
- TRBJ2-5 - TRBV5-8 TGTGCCAGCAGCTTGGGTCAGGGAGGTCGAGAGACCCAGTACTTC CASSLGQGGRETQYF
few TRBJ2-7 - TRBV25-1 TGTGCCAGCAGTGACTTTTTCCAGGGGCACAGATCCGACGAGCAGTACTTC CASSDFFQGHRSDEQYF
once TRBJ2-3 TRBD1 TRBV28 TGTGCCAGCAGCCCGGGACAGGGAGAGGAAGATACGCAGTATTTT CASSPGQGEEDTQYF
few TRBJ2-7 TRBD2 TRBV6-1 TGTGCCAGCAGGCCTAGCGGGAGCAACTACGAGCAGTACTTC CASRPSGSNYEQYF
- TRBJ1-3 - TRBV14 TGTGCCAGCAGCCAAGTGGACACAGGGTGGGACGACATATATTTT CASSQVDTGWDDIYF
- TRBJ1-1 TRBD1 TRBV6-6 TGTGCCAGCGGTATACAGGGGGGGGCTTTCTTT CASGIQGGAFF
- TRBJ2-2 TRBD2 TRBV28 TGTGCCAGCAGTTTAGAGACTAGCGGGAGGCGTTTAGTGGAGCTGTTTTTT CASSLETSGRRLVELFF
few TRBJ2-1 TRBD1 TRBV4-1 TGCGCCAGCAGCCGACCCCCAGGGGGCTCGGGAAAAGGTACCTACAATGAGCAGTTCTTC CASSRPPGGSGKGTYNEQFF
- TRBJ2-7 TRBD1 TRBV4-3 TGCGCCAGCAGTCCCGGGACAGGTTTTTTCGAGCAGTACTTC CASSPGTGFFEQYF
few TRBJ2-1 TRBD2 TRBV10-3 TGTGCCATCAGAGGGACTAGCGGGGGACATGGGAATGAGCAGTTCTTC CAIRGTSGGHGNEQFF